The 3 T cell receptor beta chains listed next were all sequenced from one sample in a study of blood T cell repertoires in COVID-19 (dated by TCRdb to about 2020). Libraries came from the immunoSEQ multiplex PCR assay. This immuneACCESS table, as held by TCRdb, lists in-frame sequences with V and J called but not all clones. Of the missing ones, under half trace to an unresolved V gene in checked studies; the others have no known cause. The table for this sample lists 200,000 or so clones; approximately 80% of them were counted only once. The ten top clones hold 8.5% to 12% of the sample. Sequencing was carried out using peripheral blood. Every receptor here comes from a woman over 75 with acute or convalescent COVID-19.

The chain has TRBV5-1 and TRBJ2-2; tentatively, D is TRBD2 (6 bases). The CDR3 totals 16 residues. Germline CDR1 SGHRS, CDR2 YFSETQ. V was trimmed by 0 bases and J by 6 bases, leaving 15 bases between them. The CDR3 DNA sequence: TGCGCCAGCAGCTTGGGAGGCGGGACGCGGCCCGGGGAGCTGTTTTTT. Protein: CASSLGGGTRPGELFF.

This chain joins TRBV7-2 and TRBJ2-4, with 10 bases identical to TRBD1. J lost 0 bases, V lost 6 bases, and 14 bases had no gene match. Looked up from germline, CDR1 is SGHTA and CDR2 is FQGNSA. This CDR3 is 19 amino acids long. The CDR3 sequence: CASSPRTGTGELAKNIQYF. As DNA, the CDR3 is TGTGCCAGCAGTCCACGAACCGGGACAGGGGAACTAGCCAAAAACATTCAGTACTTC.

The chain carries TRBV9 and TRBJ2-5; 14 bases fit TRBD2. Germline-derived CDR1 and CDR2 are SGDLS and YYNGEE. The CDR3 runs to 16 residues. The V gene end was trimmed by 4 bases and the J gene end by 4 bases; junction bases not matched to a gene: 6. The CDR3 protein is CASSKGTSGGTETQYF. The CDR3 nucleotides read TGTGCCAGCAGCAAGGGGACTAGCGGGGGCACAGAGACCCAGTACTTC.